Listed here is a single T cell receptor beta chain. V gave up 1 base and J gave up 2 bases, with 17 bases separating them. Per germline, CDR1 SGHTA and CDR2 FQGNSA. This CDR3 is built from 17 residues. TEMRA cells were enriched by FACS, while CD8+ and CD4+ T cells were obtained through a negative isolation that was performed magnetically. These data belong to a study of CD8 T cells in Susac syndrome. It was with random hexamers that roughly 0.5 to 1 ug RNA was reverse transcribed. TCRdb itself ran the immunoSEQ multiplex PCR reads through MiXCR, one entry per CDR3 protein. The table lists about 200,000 distinct CDR3 sequences, about 95% of them singletons, with about 0.094% in the top ten.

Sequencing input: CD4+ T cells from PBMCs. This chain uses TRBV7-2 with TRBJ2-5; possible D gene TRBD2, 7 bases. The source is a human donor in good health. The CDR3 region is CASSLEGGGRWQETQYF. CDR3 in DNA: TGTGCCAGCAGCTTAGAGGGCGGGGGCCGGTGGCAAGAGACCCAGTACTTC.